These 10 T cell receptor beta chains were sequenced from one sample in a study of blood T cell repertoires in COVID-19. TCRdb's table, derived via immunoSEQ multiplex PCR, lists solely in-frame clones and lacks some. The repertoire includes 88,000 or so clones, 85% of them detected once, and roughly 4% sits in the top ten. What was sequenced was peripheral blood. These receptors were taken from a man in his fifties or sixties with acute or convalescent COVID-19.

This rearrangement joins TRBV11-1 to TRBJ1-2, with 10 bases lining up with TRBD1. Germline CDR1 and CDR2: SGHAT and FQDESV (reference sequence). The length of the CDR3 is 15 residues. Trimming took 4 bases from V and 4 from J; bases not matched to a gene: 6. Here the CDR3 DNA reads TGTGCCAGCAGCTATGGGACAGGGGACGCCTATGGCTACACCTTC. Its translation is CASSYGTGDAYGYTF.

The count of this clone is one. This sequence joins TRBV30 and TRBJ2-5; tentative D call: TRBD2 (5 bases). Germline assignment: CDR1 GTSNPN and CDR2 SVGIG (reference sequence). This CDR3 is built from 13 residues. The ends were cut back, 2 bases at V and 3 bases at J, with 10 bases in the middle. CDR3 in amino acids: CAWSHGLEETQYF. The CDR3 coding sequence is TGTGCCTGGAGTCACGGACTGGAAGAGACCCAGTACTTC.

V usage is TRBV6-6 and J usage is TRBJ1-5; D uncertain. Trimming left V 7 bases short and J 2 bases short, with 6 bases between. CDR1 is MNHNY and CDR2 is SVGAGI in the germline V gene (reference sequence). The CDR3 runs to 12 residues. The CDR3 region is CASTEGNQPQHF. CDR3 nucleotide sequence: TGTGCCAGCACTGAGGGCAATCAGCCCCAGCATTTT.

The chain employs TRBV5-1 and TRBJ2-2; 10 bases agree with TRBD1. The CDR3 sequence is 16 residues long. Trimming took 4 bases from V and 6 from J; bases not matched to a gene: 9. Germline loops: CDR1 SGHRS, CDR2 YFSETQ. CDR3: CASSRSGQGIAGELFF. The CDR3 DNA sequence: TGCGCCAGCAGCCGTTCGGGACAGGGGATTGCCGGGGAGCTGTTTTTT.

The V and J genes are TRBV11-2 and TRBJ1-2; D not resolved. With 5 bases removed from V and 7 bases from J, the gap between germline ends came to 17 bases. Germline-derived CDR1 and CDR2 are SGHAT and FQNNGV. CDR3 size: 14 residues. CDR3 loop: CASSPDARRRGYTF. The DNA of the CDR3 is TGTGCCAGCAGCCCCGACGCGAGGCGCCGTGGCTACACCTTC.

The genes are TRBV7-9 and TRBJ1-3, with D possibly matching TRBD1 (5 bases). With 3 bases removed from V and 1 base from J, the gap between germline ends came to 13 bases. The germline V gene has CDR1 SEHNR and CDR2 FQNEAQ (reference sequence). CDR3 length: 16 residues. The CDR3 region is CASSFGPGKSGNTIYF. CDR3 coding DNA: TGTGCCAGCAGCTTCGGTCCAGGGAAATCTGGAAACACCATATATTTT. The variable domain in full, with the rest retrieved from reference TRBV7-9 and TRBJ1-3, is DTGVSQNPRHKITKRGQNVTFRCDPISEHNRLYWYRQTLGQGPEFLTYFQNEAQLEKSRLLSDRFSAERPKGSFSTLEIQRTEQGDSAMYLCASSFGPGKSGNTIYFGEGSWLTVV.

This chain joins TRBV24-1 and TRBJ2-1; 10 bases are a match to TRBD1. V was clipped by 4 bases and J by 0 bases; unmatched bases: 8. The CDR3 has 18 residues. Germline V gene data show CDR1 as KGHDR and CDR2 as SFDVKD. CDR3 in DNA: TGTGCCACCAGTGAAGGGGGACAGGGGAGAAGCTCCTACAATGAGCAGTTCTTC. The encoded protein is CATSEGGQGRSSYNEQFF.

This sequence joins TRBV6-6 and TRBJ1-6, with TRBD1 matching 8 bases. Germline CDR1 reads MNHNY; CDR2 reads SVGAGI (reference sequence). Unmatched junction bases numbered 6, after V lost 5 bases and J lost 9 bases. The length of the CDR3 is 14 residues. The CDR3 nucleotides are TGTGCCAGCAGTCCGACAGGGGAAACTTCACCCCTCCACTTT. Translating it yields CASSPTGETSPLHF.

The V gene is TRBV5-8, the J gene TRBJ2-3, with 12 bases aligning to TRBD2. Germline V CDR1 and CDR2: SGHTS, YDEGEE. This CDR3 has 18 residues. V shed 4 bases, J shed 3 bases, and the junction held 12 bases outside the gene matches. CDR3 sequence reads: CASSTTSGGNFWTDTQYF. Written as DNA, the CDR3 is TGTGCCAGCAGCACCACTAGCGGGGGGAATTTCTGGACAGATACGCAGTATTTT.

The genes are TRBV6-4 and TRBJ2-1; TRBD2 aligns across 10 bases. Germline CDR1 is MRHNA and CDR2 is SNTAGT. Trimming removed 4 bases from V and 10 bases from J; junction bases left unmatched: 10. This CDR3 contains 15 residues. The CDR3 region has the DNA TGTGCCAGCAGTGCCGGGACTAGCGCATTGGTGGAGCAGTTCTTC. It is translated as CASSAGTSALVEQFF.